Listed here is a single TCR beta chain. Its antigen remains undetermined. No per-base quality is available; no much larger clone lies one base away. The source of the sample is a study of blood T cell repertoires in COVID-19 (dated by TCRdb to the early 2020s). Study-wide context: The collaborator samples originated in the United States, Italy and Spain and spanned the acute and convalescent phases of COVID-19. The material from the prospective study consisted of cDNA or gDNA derived from T cells, B-cell-depleted T cells, or PBMCs. The dataset comprised deeply sampled blood TCRbeta repertoires from subjects exposed to, actively infected with, or recovered from COVID-19. The repertoires were released in a freely available public database meant as a resource for research on the immune response to SARS-CoV-2. The samples were drawn from two sources: the first 160 participants of the ongoing ImmuneRACE study, and 1,000 to 1,500 subjects contributed by 6 global collaborators. A de-identified subject ID, COVID-19 status, age in years and sex were almost always included in the sample metadata. HLA class I and class II types, where available, came from metadata supplied by the sample provider rather than from assay-based typing.

The immunoSEQ Assay, a bias-controlled multiplex PCR, was used to amplify TCRbeta CDR3 regions from genomic DNA. Under the source paper's analysis protocol: The number of nucleated cells in each sample was estimated from the amplification of reference gene primers within the assay. To quantify the absolute abundance of each unique TCRbeta CDR3 rearrangement, sequence reads were collapsed and filtered. For each sample, productive Simpson clonality was calculated as the square root of Simpson's diversity index over productive rearrangements. TCRdb obtained this table from immuneACCESS and retained in-frame rearrangements with V and J assigned. These tables miss some clones; where compared with another copy, unresolved V genes account for less than half of the shortfall, and the remainder is unexplained. V, J and clone size were drawn from that table, and D and trimming were deduced from the DNA. A total of around 270,000 clones appear in this sample, around 90% of them only once. The top ten constitute 2.5% to 3.5% of the sample.

Enrolling through a virtual design, the prospective study's participants ranged in age from roughly 18 to 89 years and lived across more than 20 United States geographic areas. In the prospective study, participants were assigned to cohorts based on the clinical history participants reported in a screening survey and a study questionnaire. A participant counted as exposed if, within 2 weeks of entering the study, that participant had been in contact with someone who had a PCR-confirmed or clinician-diagnosed COVID-19 case. In the prospective study, mobile phlebotomists collected whole blood, serum and a nasopharyngeal or oropharyngeal swab from each participant. Additional blood draws and questionnaires over an approximately two-month period could optionally be provided by prospective study participants. Before DNA extraction, blood samples from the prospective study were shipped at room temperature or frozen.

Points the paper makes about the study in general: The amount of clinical and demographic metadata varied by source and participant and was provided uncurated.

The V and J ends are trimmed by 4 bases and 7 bases, leaving 8 bases between them. Per the germline V gene, SQVTM is the CDR1 and ANQGSEA is the CDR2. Spanning cysteine to phenylalanine, the CDR3 consists of 11 amino acids. The only DNA kept is the CDR3, 33 bases in frame from the first base. This chain joins TRBV29-1 to TRBJ2-1; tentative D gene TRBD2, with 6 bases matching. This receptor was obtained from a woman in her forties who had been exposed to COVID-19. Sequenced input: PBMCs or T cells enriched from blood (not recorded which). CDR3 sequence: CSVGAGNEQFF. The nucleotide sequence is given as TGCAGCGTTGGCGCGGGGAATGAGCAGTTCTTC.